This T cell receptor beta chain is drawn from a study of blood T cell repertoires in COVID-19. Study details: There were acute and convalescent COVID-19 samples, and they came from the United States, Italy and Spain.

Using immunoSEQ multiplex PCR, the repertoire was profiled, and TCRdb retains in-frame clones only, with some absent. In the table there are more than 75,000 clones, just over 85% of which are singletons. The CDR3 length is 13 residues. From germline, CDR1 is MNHEY and CDR2 SMNVEV (reference sequence). Trimming stripped 7 bases from V and 15 bases from J, with 21 bases between. This clonotype was obtained from a woman between 65 and 79 years old with acute or convalescent COVID-19. The J gene is TRBJ2-2, the V gene TRBV27, with a tentative D call TRBD1 (6 bases). The sample was peripheral blood. CDR3 coding DNA: TGTGCCAGCACCGCCACAGGGTTAGGAGTGGTGTTTTTT. Translated, it gives CASTATGLGVVFF.